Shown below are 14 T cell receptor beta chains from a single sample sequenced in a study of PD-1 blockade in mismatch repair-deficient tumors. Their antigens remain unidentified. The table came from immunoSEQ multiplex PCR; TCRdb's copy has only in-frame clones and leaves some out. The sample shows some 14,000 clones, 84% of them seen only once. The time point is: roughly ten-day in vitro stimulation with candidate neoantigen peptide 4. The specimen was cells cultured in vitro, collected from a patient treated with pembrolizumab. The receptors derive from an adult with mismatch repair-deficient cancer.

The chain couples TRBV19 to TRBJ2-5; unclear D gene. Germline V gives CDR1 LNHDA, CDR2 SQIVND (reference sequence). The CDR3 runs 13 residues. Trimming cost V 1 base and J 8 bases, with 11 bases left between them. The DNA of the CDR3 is TGTGCCAGTAGTATAGCTCCCCCCGCAACCCAGTACTTC. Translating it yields CASSIAPPATQYF.

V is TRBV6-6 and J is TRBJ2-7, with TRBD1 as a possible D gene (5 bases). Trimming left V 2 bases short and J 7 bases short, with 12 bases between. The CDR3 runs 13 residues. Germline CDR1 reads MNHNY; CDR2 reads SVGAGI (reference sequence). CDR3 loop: CASSYQPTGEQYF. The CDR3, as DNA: TGTGCCAGCAGTTACCAACCCACAGGAGAGCAGTACTTC.

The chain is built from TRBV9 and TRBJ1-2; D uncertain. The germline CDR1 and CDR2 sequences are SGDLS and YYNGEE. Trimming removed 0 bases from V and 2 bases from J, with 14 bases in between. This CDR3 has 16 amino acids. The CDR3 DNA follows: TGTGCCAGCAGCGTAGGCTCGGGAGGAACCAACTATGGCTACACCTTC. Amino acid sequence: CASSVGSGGTNYGYTF.

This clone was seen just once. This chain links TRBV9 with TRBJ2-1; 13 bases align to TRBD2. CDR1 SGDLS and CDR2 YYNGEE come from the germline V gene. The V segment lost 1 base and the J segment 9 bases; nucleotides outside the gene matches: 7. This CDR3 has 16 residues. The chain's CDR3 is CASSVKTSGRLGEQFF. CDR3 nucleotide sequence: TGTGCCAGCAGCGTAAAGACTAGCGGGAGGTTGGGTGAGCAGTTCTTC.

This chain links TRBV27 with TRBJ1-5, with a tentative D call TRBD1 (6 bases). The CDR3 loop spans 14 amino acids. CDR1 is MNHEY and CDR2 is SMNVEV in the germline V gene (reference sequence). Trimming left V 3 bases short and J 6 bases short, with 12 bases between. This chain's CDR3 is CASSFLGGGQPQHF. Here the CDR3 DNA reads TGTGCCAGCAGTTTTCTGGGGGGCGGTCAGCCCCAGCATTTT.

The CDR3 sequence: CASSEVGGGTEAFF. The CDR3, as DNA: TGTGCCAGCAGTGAAGTGGGGGGAGGCACTGAAGCTTTCTTT. The gene calls are TRBV6-1 and TRBJ1-1; TRBD1 might be the D (5 bases). In germline, CDR1 is MNHNS, CDR2 SASEGT. Trimming pared 1 base from V and 4 bases from J, leaving 10 bases between. This CDR3 spans 14 amino acids.

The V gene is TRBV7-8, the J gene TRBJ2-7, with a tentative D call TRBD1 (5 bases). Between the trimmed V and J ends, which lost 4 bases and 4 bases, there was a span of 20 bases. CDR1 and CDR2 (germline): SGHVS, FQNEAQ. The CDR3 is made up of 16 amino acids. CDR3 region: CASSSAFRELKYEQYF. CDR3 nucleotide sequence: TGTGCCAGCAGCTCGGCTTTCAGGGAACTCAAATACGAGCAGTACTTC.

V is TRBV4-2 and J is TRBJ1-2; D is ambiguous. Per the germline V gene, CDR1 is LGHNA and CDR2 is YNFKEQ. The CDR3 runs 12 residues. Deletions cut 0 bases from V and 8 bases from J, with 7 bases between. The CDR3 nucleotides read TGTGCCAGCAGCCAAGATGGAACAGGCTACACCTTC. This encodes CASSQDGTGYTF.

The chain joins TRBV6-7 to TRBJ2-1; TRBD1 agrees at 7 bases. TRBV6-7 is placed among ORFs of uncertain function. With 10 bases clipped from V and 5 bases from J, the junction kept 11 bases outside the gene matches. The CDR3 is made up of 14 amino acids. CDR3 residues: CATTRGPNDNEQFF. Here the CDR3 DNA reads TGTGCCACTACAAGGGGGCCAAACGACAATGAGCAGTTCTTC.

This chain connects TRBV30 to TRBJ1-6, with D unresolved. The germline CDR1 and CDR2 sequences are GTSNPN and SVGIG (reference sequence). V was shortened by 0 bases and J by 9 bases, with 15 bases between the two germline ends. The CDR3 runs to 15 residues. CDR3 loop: CAWSVMVPRSSPLHF. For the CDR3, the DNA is TGTGCCTGGAGTGTAATGGTCCCAAGGAGTTCACCCCTCCACTTT.

CDR3 DNA: TGTGCCATCAGTGAGATCTCCACCCCTGGCCACGAGCAGTACTTC. This gives the protein CAISEISTPGHEQYF. The chain uses TRBV10-3 and TRBJ2-7; D is unclear. The CDR3 is made up of 15 amino acids. V was pared by 2 bases and J by 5 bases, with 16 bases between. The germline gives CDR1 ENHRY, CDR2 SYGVKD.

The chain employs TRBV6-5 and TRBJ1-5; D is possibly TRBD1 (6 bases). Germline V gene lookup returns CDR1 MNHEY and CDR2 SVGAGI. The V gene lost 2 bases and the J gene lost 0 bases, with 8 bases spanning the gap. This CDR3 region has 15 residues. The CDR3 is CASSYQGNSNQPQHF. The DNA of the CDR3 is TGTGCCAGCAGTTACCAGGGGAATAGCAATCAGCCCCAGCATTTT.

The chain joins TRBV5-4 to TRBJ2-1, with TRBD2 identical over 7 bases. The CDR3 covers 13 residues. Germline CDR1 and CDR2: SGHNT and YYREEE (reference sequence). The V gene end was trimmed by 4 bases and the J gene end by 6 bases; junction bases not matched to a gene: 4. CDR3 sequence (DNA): TGTGCCAGCAGCCAAGCGGGGATCAATGAGCAGTTCTTC. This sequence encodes CASSQAGINEQFF.

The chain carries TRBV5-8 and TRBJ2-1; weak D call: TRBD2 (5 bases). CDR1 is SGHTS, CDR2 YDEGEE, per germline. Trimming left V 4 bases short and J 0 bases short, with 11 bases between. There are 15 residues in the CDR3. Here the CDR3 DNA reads TGTGCCAGCAGCCCGACTACAATCTCCTACAATGAGCAGTTCTTC. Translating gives CASSPTTISYNEQFF.